Sequencing of this T cell receptor beta chain was carried out in a study of shared clonotypes between healthy human individuals. Study as a whole: The cohort comprised two women and a few men. Their ages spanned 18 to 49 years.

Clones were sequenced by immunoSEQ multiplex PCR, and TCRdb holds only the in-frame ones, with some missing. The sample carries around 2,000,000 clones, roughly 94% recorded once. The V gene end was trimmed by 1 base and the J gene end by 5 bases; junction bases not matched to a gene: 5. Germline assignment: CDR1 GTSNPN and CDR2 SVGIG (reference sequence). The CDR3 is 13 residues long. This clone has more than one count but fewer than ten. Selected positively for CCR7 and CD45RO-negative, naive CD8 cells excluded terminally differentiated effector memory CD45RA+ cells. The clonotype comes from a man younger than 30 in good health. The sample comprised naive CD8+ T cells sorted from blood. The V and J genes are TRBV30 and TRBJ2-7; 7 bases agree with TRBD2. This CDR3 reads CAWSGEGYHEQYF. The DNA of the CDR3 is TGTGCCTGGAGTGGGGAGGGGTACCACGAGCAGTACTTC.